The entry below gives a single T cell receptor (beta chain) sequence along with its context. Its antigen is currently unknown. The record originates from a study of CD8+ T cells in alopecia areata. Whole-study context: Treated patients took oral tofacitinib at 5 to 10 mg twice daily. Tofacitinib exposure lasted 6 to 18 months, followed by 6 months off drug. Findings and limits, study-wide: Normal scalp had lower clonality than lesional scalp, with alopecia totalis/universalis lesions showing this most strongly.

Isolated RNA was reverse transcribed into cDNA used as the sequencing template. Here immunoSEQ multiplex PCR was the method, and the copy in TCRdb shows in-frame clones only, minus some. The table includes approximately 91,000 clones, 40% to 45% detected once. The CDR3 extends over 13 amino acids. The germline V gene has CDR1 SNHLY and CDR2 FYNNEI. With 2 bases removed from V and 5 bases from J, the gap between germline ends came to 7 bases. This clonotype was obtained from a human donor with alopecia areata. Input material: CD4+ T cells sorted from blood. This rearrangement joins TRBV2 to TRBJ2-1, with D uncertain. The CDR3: CASSEQANNEQFF. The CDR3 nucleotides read TGTGCCAGCAGTGAACAGGCAAACAATGAGCAGTTCTTC.